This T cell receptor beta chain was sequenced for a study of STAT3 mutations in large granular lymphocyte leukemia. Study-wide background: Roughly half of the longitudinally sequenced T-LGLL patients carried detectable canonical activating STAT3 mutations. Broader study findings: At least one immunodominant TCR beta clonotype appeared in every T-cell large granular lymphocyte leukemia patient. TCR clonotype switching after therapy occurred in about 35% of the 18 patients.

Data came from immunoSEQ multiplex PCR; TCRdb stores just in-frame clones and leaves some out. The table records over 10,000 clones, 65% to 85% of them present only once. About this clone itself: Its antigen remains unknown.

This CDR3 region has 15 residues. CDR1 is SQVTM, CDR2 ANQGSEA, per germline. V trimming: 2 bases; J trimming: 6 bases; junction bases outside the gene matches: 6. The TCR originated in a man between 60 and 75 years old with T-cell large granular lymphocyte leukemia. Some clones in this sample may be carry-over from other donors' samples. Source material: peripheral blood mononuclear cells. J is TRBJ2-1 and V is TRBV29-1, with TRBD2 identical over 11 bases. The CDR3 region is CSVESPSGRFNEQFF. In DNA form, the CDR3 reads TGCAGCGTTGAATCCCCTAGCGGGAGGTTCAATGAGCAGTTCTTC.